This entry lists 4 T cell receptor beta chains sequenced from one sample in a study of read filtering for tumor transcriptome and immune sequencing. This library used approximately 0.4 ug RNA and molecular barcoded adaptors spanning alpha/delta and beta/gamma chains. TCRdb analysed the reads with MiXCR anew, one entry per CDR3 protein. Altogether 25,000 to 35,000 distinct CDR3 sequences are present, around an eighth being singletons, with the ten largest covering about two fifths. Material: a population of CD138-negative cells sorted from bone marrow. These receptors all come from a donor at least 40 years old with multiple myeloma.

The V and J genes are TRBV4-2 and TRBJ2-1, with D possibly matching TRBD1 (5 bases). Germline-derived CDR1 and CDR2 are LGHNA and YNFKEQ. This CDR3 comprises 15 residues. Between the trimmed V and J ends, which lost 7 bases and 4 bases, there was a span of 17 bases. The CDR3 protein is CASNLGAGNYNEQFF. The CDR3 region has the DNA TGTGCCAGCAACCTTGGGGCAGGGAATTACAATGAGCAGTTCTTC.

This clonotype was detected a few times. The rearrangement links TRBV2 to TRBJ2-2; D possibly corresponds to TRBD1 (6 bases). There are 15 residues in the CDR3. CDR1 is SNHLY and CDR2 is FYNNEI in the germline V gene. The V gene lost 6 bases and the J gene lost 1 base, with 12 bases spanning the gap. In DNA form, the CDR3 reads TGTGCCAGCAGCTACCGGACAGAGAACACCGGGGAGCTGTTTTTT. Translated, it gives CASSYRTENTGELFF.

This clonotype came up many times. The chain is built from TRBV6-5 and TRBJ2-1; TRBD1 matches 11 bases. The junction had 4 bases not matched to a gene; V was cut back by 2 bases and J by 7 bases. The CDR3 extends over 15 amino acids. Germline assignment: CDR1 MNHEY and CDR2 SVGAGI. The DNA for the CDR3 is TGTGCCAGCAGTTACGGACAGGGGGCGGGGAATGAGCAGTTCTTC. Translation gives CASSYGQGAGNEQFF.

This clonotype was seen repeatedly, ten times or more. The V gene is TRBV6-5, the J gene TRBJ2-5, with D possibly TRBD2 on 7 matching bases. From germline, CDR1 is MNHEY and CDR2 SVGAGI. The length of the CDR3 is 15 residues. V was cut by 8 bases and J by 0 bases, with 16 bases left in between. CDR3 loop: CASSLQGGYQETQYF. The CDR3 DNA reads as TGTGCCAGCTCTTTACAGGGAGGGTACCAAGAGACCCAGTACTTC.